This is a list of T cell receptor beta chains from one sample in a study of T cell repertoires in ileal Crohn's disease. The protocol was immunoSEQ multiplex PCR, while the TCRdb copy is restricted to in-frame clones and leaves out a portion. Of approximately 8,200 clones listed, about 96% are singletons. Sample: ileal tissue. These receptors all come from an adult with Crohn's disease. The CDR3 runs from the conserved cysteine through the conserved F or W. The order of the fields is J gene, clone size, D gene, CDR3 length, V gene, CDR3 DNA, CDR3 protein. A D gene is named only where the DNA matches it firmly. Not all rows give a size; the values are once, few, many and, for expanded clones, a class.

TRBJ2-2	.	.	13	TRBV30	TGTGCCTGGAGTGTACTAGGCACCGGGGAGCTGTTTTTT	CAWSVLGTGELFF
TRBJ2-4	.	TRBD1	15	TRBV6-5	TGTGCCAGCAGTTACTCCCGGGACAGGAAAAACATTCAGTACTTC	CASSYSRDRKNIQYF
TRBJ1-2	.	.	14	TRBV19	TGTGCCAGTAGTAGGGGGGGTTTCAACTATGGCTACACCTTC	CASSRGGFNYGYTF
TRBJ2-2	.	TRBD1	13	TRBV7-9	TGTGCCAGCAGTACAGGGGTCAGCGGGGAGCTGTTTTTT	CASSTGVSGELFF
TRBJ1-4	.	.	16	TRBV4-2	TGTGCCAGCAGCCAAGAGGGGCCAGGTACAACTATGAAACTGTTTTTT	CASSQEGPGTTMKLFF
TRBJ2-3	.	.	11	TRBV2	TGTGCCAGCAGGGGCTATGATACGCAGTATTTT	CASRGYDTQYF
TRBJ2-7	.	TRBD2	19	TRBV14	TGTGCCAGCAGCCCTCGATTGGGACTAGCGGGGGTAAGCTCCTACGAGCAGTACTTC	CASSPRLGLAGVSSYEQYF
TRBJ2-3	.	.	17	TRBV7-8	TGTGCCAGCAGCTTAGCCCATAGCAAACCTAGCACAGATACGCAGTATTTT	CASSLAHSKPSTDTQYF
TRBJ2-1	.	TRBD2	14	TRBV7-6	TGTGCCAGCGGGACTAGCGGCTCCTACAATGAGCAGTTCTTC	CASGTSGSYNEQFF
TRBJ2-2	.	.	14	TRBV5-1	TGCGCCAGCAGCTTGGGTGTAGACACCGGGGAGCTGTTTTTT	CASSLGVDTGELFF
TRBJ1-2	.	.	13	TRBV28	TGTGCCAGCACCCCGGGAGATAACTATGGCTACACCTTC	CASTPGDNYGYTF
TRBJ2-1	.	.	15	TRBV7-3	TGTGCCAGCAGCTTAACGGGACACGATTACAATGAGCAGTTCTTC	CASSLTGHDYNEQFF
TRBJ2-6	.	.	15	TRBV5-4	TGTGCCAGCAGCTTGGACTTCTCTGGGGCCAACGTCCTGACTTTC	CASSLDFSGANVLTF
TRBJ2-1	few	TRBD2	16	TRBV18	TGTGCCAGCTCACCGAAGATTAGCGGGGGGAACAATGAGCAGTTCTTC	CASSPKISGGNNEQFF
TRBJ2-3	.	TRBD2	15	TRBV7-6	TGTGCCAGCAGCTTGGGCGGGGGGGGATCCAATACGCAGTATTTT	CASSLGGGGSNTQYF
TRBJ1-1	.	.	14	TRBV5-1	TGCGCCAGCAGCTTGGGGCCGATGAACACTGAAGCTTTCTTT	CASSLGPMNTEAFF
TRBJ1-6	.	TRBD1	19	TRBV10-2	TGCGCCAGCAGTGCTCCGACAGGGGCCCGGGATGCCTATAATTCACCCCTCCACTTT	CASSAPTGARDAYNSPLHF
TRBJ2-3	.	TRBD1	15	TRBV19	TGTGCCAGTAGTCCTGGACAGGGGGCGACAGATACGCAGTATTTT	CASSPGQGATDTQYF
TRBJ2-2	.	.	13	TRBV10-3	TGTGCCATCAGGACAGCCGAGACCGGGGAGCTGTTTTTT	CAIRTAETGELFF
TRBJ2-6	once	.	17	TRBV7-6	TGTGCCAGCAGCTTAGGACGACAGAAGACTGGGGCCAACGTCCTGACTTTC	CASSLGRQKTGANVLTF
TRBJ1-1	once	TRBD1	16	TRBV18	TGTGCCAGCTCACGGGACAGGGGGCGATCCAACACTGAAGCTTTCTTT	CASSRDRGRSNTEAFF
TRBJ1-5	once	.	14	TRBV2	TGTGCCAGGACTATGGAGGGTTGGTACCAGCCCCAGCATTTT	CARTMEGWYQPQHF
TRBJ1-1	.	TRBD1	15	TRBV10-3	TGTGCCATCAGTGACTTGGGACAGGTCGGGACTGAAGCTTTCTTT	CAISDLGQVGTEAFF
TRBJ1-1	.	.	16	TRBV6-6	TGTGCCAGCAGTCAAGGGAACACAGGGATGAACACTGAAGCTTTCTTT	CASSQGNTGMNTEAFF
TRBJ2-2	.	TRBD2	16	TRBV28	TGTGCCAGCAAACTCAGGCTAGCGGGGAACACCGGGGAGCTGTTTTTT	CASKLRLAGNTGELFF
TRBJ2-7	once	TRBD2	17	TRBV29-1	TGCAGCGTTCTCGGACTAGCGGGGGGCCTTGGTTCCTACGAGCAGTACTTC	CSVLGLAGGLGSYEQYF
TRBJ2-2	.	TRBD1	15	TRBV5-1	TGCGCCAGCAGCTTCGGGGACAGGAACACCGGGGAGCTGTTTTTT	CASSFGDRNTGELFF
TRBJ1-3	once	TRBD1	16	TRBV6-5	TGTGCCAGCAGTTACTCGGGGGACAGGGGTCGAAACACCATATATTTT	CASSYSGDRGRNTIYF
TRBJ1-4	.	TRBD1	14	TRBV6-7	TGTGCCAGCAGTAGGACAGGCGCTAATGAAAAACTGTTTTTT	CASSRTGANEKLFF
TRBJ2-5	.	.	13	TRBV9	TGTGCCAGCAGCGTAGATTTCCAGACAGCCCAGTACTTC	CASSVDFQTAQYF
TRBJ2-3	.	TRBD1	14	TRBV29-1	TGCAGCGGAGGGGGACAGGGTTACGCAGATACGCAGTATTTT	CSGGGQGYADTQYF
TRBJ1-1	.	TRBD1	19	TRBV7-2	TGTGCCAGCAGCCTAGGGACAGGGCGAATTTCAAAGGCGGACACTGAAGCTTTCTTT	CASSLGTGRISKADTEAFF
TRBJ1-4	.	TRBD1	15	TRBV25-1	TGTGCCAGCAGTGAATCAGGGACAGGGAGAGAAAAACTGTTTTTT	CASSESGTGREKLFF
TRBJ2-3	.	TRBD2	18	TRBV28	TGTGCCAGCAGCCGGACTAGCGGGGCGATAAAGTTCACAGATACGCAGTATTTT	CASSRTSGAIKFTDTQYF
TRBJ1-4	.	.	15	TRBV4-3	TGCGCCAGCAGCCATGACAGGTTTGCTAATGAAAAACTGTTTTTT	CASSHDRFANEKLFF
TRBJ2-5	.	TRBD1	15	TRBV7-2	TGTGCCAGCAGCTTCGACAGGGGTGGAAAGGAGACCCAGTACTTC	CASSFDRGGKETQYF
TRBJ1-4	.	TRBD1	15	TRBV6-1	TGTGCCAGCAGCCCTTACAGGGGTCTGGGTGAAAAACTGTTTTTT	CASSPYRGLGEKLFF
TRBJ2-3	.	.	14	TRBV4-1	TGCGCCAGCGCCCGCAGCGAGGTGGAAGATACGCAGTATTTT	CASARSEVEDTQYF
TRBJ1-1	.	.	11	TRBV7-6	TGTGCCAGCAGCTTAGGAGGAAGGGCTTTCTTT	CASSLGGRAFF
TRBJ2-3	.	.	15	TRBV5-1	TGCGCCAGCAGCTCGGGGGAACTCTACACAGATACGCAGTATTTT	CASSSGELYTDTQYF
TRBJ1-2	.	TRBD1	14	TRBV28	TGTGCCAGCAGCGGTGGACAGGGAATTAAAGGCTACACCTTC	CASSGGQGIKGYTF
TRBJ1-5	.	.	14	TRBV4-3	TGCGCCAGCAGCCAAGATCTGGCCGCTCAGCCCCAGCATTTT	CASSQDLAAQPQHF
TRBJ1-5	.	.	15	TRBV21-1	TGTGCCAGCAGCAAGGGCTATTATAGCAATCAGCCCCAGCATTTT	CASSKGYYSNQPQHF
TRBJ1-5	.	TRBD1	17	TRBV5-1	TGCGCCAGCAGCTTGGCCCCATGGACAGGGGGGAATCAGCCCCAGCATTTT	CASSLAPWTGGNQPQHF
TRBJ1-6	.	.	18	TRBV4-2	TGTGCCAGCAGCCAAGACGGGGTCAGTTTCGGGGATAATTCACCCCTCCACTTT	CASSQDGVSFGDNSPLHF
TRBJ1-1	.	.	13	TRBV27	TGTGCCAGCAGTTTAACGGGAGTCACTGAAGCTTTCTTT	CASSLTGVTEAFF
TRBJ2-7	.	.	14	TRBV7-9	TGTGCCAGCAGCTTACTAGGCGAAAAATACGAGCAGTACTTC	CASSLLGEKYEQYF
TRBJ2-3	.	TRBD2	15	TRBV7-9	TGTGCCAGCAGGCGGGGGGAGCGAAGCACAGATACGCAGTATTTT	CASRRGERSTDTQYF
TRBJ2-2	.	.	12	TRBV5-1	TGCGCCAGTTCGCTAGCGACCGGGGAGCTGTTTTTT	CASSLATGELFF
TRBJ2-7	.	.	14	TRBV28	TGTGCCAGCAGTCCAACTCTCAACTCCAACGAGCAGTACTTC	CASSPTLNSNEQYF
TRBJ2-3	.	.	15	TRBV6-4	TGTGCCAGCAGTGATCGGGGGGCCAGCACAGATACGCAGTATTTT	CASSDRGASTDTQYF
TRBJ2-1	.	TRBD1	15	TRBV27	TGTGCCAGCAGTCTCGAGGGACAGGGCTACAATGAGCAGTTCTTC	CASSLEGQGYNEQFF
TRBJ1-2	.	TRBD1	13	TRBV6-5	TGTGCCAGCAGTTTGGGACAGAGCTATGGCTACACCTTC	CASSLGQSYGYTF
TRBJ1-2	.	TRBD1	15	TRBV6-6	TGTGCCAGCAGTTACTACGGGGACAGGGAGGGTGGCTACACCTTC	CASSYYGDREGGYTF
TRBJ2-1	.	.	13	TRBV5-6	TGTGCCAGCAGCTTGGTTAGTGTCGGTGAGCAGTTCTTC	CASSLVSVGEQFF